This T cell receptor (beta chain) was profiled in a study of T cell repertoires in cytomegalovirus infection. Whole-study context: From public TCR beta signatures came an indication of both CMV infection and matching HLA type.

MiXCR, applied by TCRdb to the reads, yields one record per CDR3 protein. The sample shows approximately 180,000 distinct CDR3 sequences, around 20% of them seen only once. This clonotype was observed many times. CDR1 and CDR2 (germline): ENHRY, SYGVKD. This CDR3 is built from 14 residues. Trimming stripped 0 bases from V and 3 bases from J, with 5 bases between. This TCR derives from a human donor in good health (CMV status not recorded). Some clones in this sample may be carry-over from other donors' samples. The sample consisted of PBMCs. J is TRBJ1-4 and V is TRBV10-3, with D unresolved. The chain's CDR3 is CAISESTANEKLFF. The CDR3 coding sequence is TGTGCCATCAGTGAGTCAACAGCTAATGAAAAACTGTTTTTT.